The clone carrying this TCR beta chain was found a few times. This record comes from a study of blood T cells in healthy people across ages. The use of a sample-barcoded 5' primer and a J-beta primer mix characterized a second PCR of roughly 7 to 11 cycles. With 12 random nucleotides, a template-switch adaptor tagged each individual cDNA molecule. Via MiXCR, TCRdb re-called the 5' RACE reads, giving one row per CDR3 protein. The sample holds around 1,000,000 distinct CDR3 sequences, approximately 25% seen once. V was pared by 5 bases and J by 4 bases, with 8 bases of the junction left unmatched. Germline-derived CDR1 and CDR2 are SGHVS and FQNEAQ. The CDR3 consists of 16 residues. The same sample was also studied in work on T cells of mothers and their children.

This chain joins TRBV7-8 and TRBJ2-1; 10 nucleotides agree with TRBD2. The TCR comes from a girl aged 2 to 10 in good health. The sequencing sample was made of blood. Here the CDR3 reads CASSRSTSGAYNEQFF. The DNA for the CDR3 is TGTGCCAGCAGCCGAAGCACTAGCGGGGCATACAATGAGCAGTTCTTC.